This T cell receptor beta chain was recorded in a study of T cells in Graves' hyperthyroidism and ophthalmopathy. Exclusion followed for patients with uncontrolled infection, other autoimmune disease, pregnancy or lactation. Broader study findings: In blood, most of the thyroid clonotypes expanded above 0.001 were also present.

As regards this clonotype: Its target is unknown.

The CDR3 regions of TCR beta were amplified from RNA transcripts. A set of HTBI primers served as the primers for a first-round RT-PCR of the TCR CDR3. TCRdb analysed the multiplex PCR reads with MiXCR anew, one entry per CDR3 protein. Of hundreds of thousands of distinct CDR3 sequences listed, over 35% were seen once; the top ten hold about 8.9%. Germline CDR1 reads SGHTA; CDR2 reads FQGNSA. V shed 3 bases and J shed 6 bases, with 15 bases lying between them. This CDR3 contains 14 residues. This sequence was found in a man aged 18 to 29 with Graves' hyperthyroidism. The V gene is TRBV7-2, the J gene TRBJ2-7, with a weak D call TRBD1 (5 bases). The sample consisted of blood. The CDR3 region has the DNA TGTGCCAGCAGCTTGGTGAGTCGGCAGGGCGAGCAGTACTTC. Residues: CASSLVSRQGEQYF.